This T cell receptor beta chain was sequenced in a study of neoadjuvant anti-PD-1 for oral cavity cancer. Study-wide background: Before surgery, most patients got three to four biweekly 3 mg/kg nivolumab doses.

The CDR3 runs 16 residues. Germline V gives CDR1 SGHTA, CDR2 FQGTGA. V trimming: 3 bases; J trimming: 4 bases; junction bases outside the gene matches: 8. This sample's time point: after neoadjuvant nivolumab, at surgical resection. These newly diagnosed stage II-IVA oral cavity squamous cell carcinoma patients had no prior systemic or radiation treatment. Analysis of PBMCs was direct, with no culture step. TCRdb's copy holds only in-frame clones and misses some; the assay was immunoSEQ multiplex PCR. The sample lists tens of thousands of clones, 80% to 90% occurring once. This specimen consisted of PBMCs, obtained after nivolumab (anti-PD-1) treatment. This sequence was found in a person aged 35-79 years with oral cavity squamous cell carcinoma. The chain is built from TRBV7-3 and TRBJ2-1, with 8 bases fitting TRBD2. The CDR3 region has the DNA TGTGCCAGCAGCTTGGGACTAGGGCGGGAATACAATGAGCAGTTCTTC. Translated, it gives CASSLGLGREYNEQFF.